Listed here are 5 T cell receptor beta chains from one sample, sequenced in a study of blood T cell repertoires in COVID-19. Data came from immunoSEQ multiplex PCR; TCRdb stores just in-frame clones and leaves some out. Here the sample spans 30,000 to 40,000 clones, under 90% being singletons. The sample comprised peripheral blood. The receptors derive from a man in his 60s with COVID-19, enrolled during active disease.

The rearrangement uses TRBV29-1 and TRBJ1-3; D is perhaps TRBD1 (6 bases). V was cut by 6 bases and J by 2 bases, with 14 bases left in between. Germline V gene data show CDR1 as SQVTM and CDR2 as ANQGSEA. The CDR3 is 14 residues long. The CDR3 region is CSVVSRGTGNTIYF. CDR3 nucleotide sequence: TGCAGCGTCGTTTCCAGGGGTACTGGAAACACCATATATTTT.

In this sample, this clone turned up a few times. The chain recombines TRBV28 with TRBJ1-1, with 7 bases identical to TRBD1. The V and J ends lost 5 bases and 3 bases, in that order; junction bases with no gene match: 6. In germline, CDR1 is MDHEN, CDR2 SYDVKM. This CDR3 has 14 residues. CDR3 DNA sequence: TGTGCCAGCAGTCTCAGACAGGGAGACACTGAAGCTTTCTTT. The encoded protein is CASSLRQGDTEAFF.

This rearrangement joins TRBV19 to TRBJ1-1; D is perhaps TRBD1 (6 bases). V shed 1 base and J shed 2 bases, with 11 bases lying between them. Germline CDR1 is LNHDA and CDR2 is SQIVND (reference sequence). The CDR3 spans 15 residues. The DNA for the CDR3 is TGTGCCAGTAGTATAGTCGGCAGGGGAAACACTGAAGCTTTCTTT. It translates to CASSIVGRGNTEAFF.

The chain recombines TRBV3-1 (or the pseudogene TRBV3-2) with TRBJ2-2; 9 nucleotides align to TRBD1. The CDR3 totals 17 residues. V lost 4 bases, J lost 1 base, and 7 bases stayed unmatched. Germline CDR1 is LGHDT and CDR2 is YNNKEL (reference sequence). CDR3 DNA: TGTGCCAGCAGCCTCCGGACAGGGGAATGGAACACCGGGGAGCTGTTTTTT. It encodes CASSLRTGEWNTGELFF.

This sequence joins TRBV9 and TRBJ2-5, with D perhaps TRBD2 (7 bases). Trimming took off 4 bases at V and 1 base at J, with 14 bases between the two ends. The CDR3 length is 15 residues. Germline V gene sequence: CDR1 SGDLS, CDR2 YYNGEE. CDR3 DNA sequence: TGTGCCAGCAGCCCGAGGGGGGGATTCCAAGAGACCCAGTACTTC. Translated, it gives CASSPRGGFQETQYF.